This T cell receptor beta chain was sequenced in a study of T cells in Graves' hyperthyroidism and ophthalmopathy. Overall study context: Peripheral blood sampling occurred at initial diagnosis, before any treatment.

At least ten counts were recorded for this clonotype. The germline V and J ends were trimmed by 4 bases and 0 bases, with 9 bases remaining between them. CDR1 and CDR2 from the germline V gene are SNHLY and FYNNEI. The CDR3 consists of 14 residues. Amplification of TCR beta CDR3 regions used RNA as the template. An initial round of RT-PCR targeting the TCR CDR3 relied on the HTBI primer set. TCRdb re-called the multiplex PCR reads with MiXCR, one entry per CDR3 protein. The sample shows fewer than 900,000 distinct CDR3 sequences, about 17% of them seen only once. The clonotype was recovered from a man aged 18 to 29 with Graves' hyperthyroidism. Sequenced: blood. The V gene is TRBV2, the J gene TRBJ1-1; D is unresolved. The CDR3 coding sequence is TGTGCCAGCAGTGGACGGTTCATGAACACTGAAGCTTTCTTT. This codes for CASSGRFMNTEAFF.